This note documents a single TCR beta chain sequence. The data stem from a study of blood T cell repertoires in COVID-19. Germline CDR1 reads KGHSH; CDR2 reads LQKENI. V was clipped by 3 bases and J by 5 bases, with 16 bases between them. The CDR3 totals 15 residues. Using immunoSEQ multiplex PCR, the repertoire was profiled, and TCRdb retains in-frame clones only, with some absent. The table shows 200,000 to 250,000 clones, with about 93% occurring only once. The genes are TRBV18 and TRBJ2-5; D perhaps matches TRBD1 (5 bases). The clonotype originates from a man younger than 40 with COVID-19, enrolled during active disease. The sequenced material came from peripheral blood. The CDR3 reads CASSPPNNAGETQYF. CDR3 nucleotides: TGTGCCAGCTCACCCCCGAATAATGCAGGGGAGACCCAGTACTTC.